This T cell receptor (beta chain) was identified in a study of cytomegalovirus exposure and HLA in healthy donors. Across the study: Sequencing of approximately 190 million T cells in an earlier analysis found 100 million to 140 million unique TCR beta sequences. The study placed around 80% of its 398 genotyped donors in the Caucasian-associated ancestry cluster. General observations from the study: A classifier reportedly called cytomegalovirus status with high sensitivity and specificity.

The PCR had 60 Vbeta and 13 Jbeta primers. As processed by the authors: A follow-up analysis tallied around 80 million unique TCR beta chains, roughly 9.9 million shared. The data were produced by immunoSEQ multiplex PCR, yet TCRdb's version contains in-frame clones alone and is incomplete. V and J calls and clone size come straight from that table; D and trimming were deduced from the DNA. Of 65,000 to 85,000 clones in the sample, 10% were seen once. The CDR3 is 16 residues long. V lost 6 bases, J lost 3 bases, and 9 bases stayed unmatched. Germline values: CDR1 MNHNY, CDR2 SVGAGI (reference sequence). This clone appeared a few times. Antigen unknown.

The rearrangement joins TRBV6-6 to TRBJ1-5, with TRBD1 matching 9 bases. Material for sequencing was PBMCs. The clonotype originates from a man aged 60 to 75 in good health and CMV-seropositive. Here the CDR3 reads CASRGQGQRINQPQHF. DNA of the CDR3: TGTGCCAGCAGGGGACAGGGACAGAGGATCAATCAGCCCCAGCATTTT.